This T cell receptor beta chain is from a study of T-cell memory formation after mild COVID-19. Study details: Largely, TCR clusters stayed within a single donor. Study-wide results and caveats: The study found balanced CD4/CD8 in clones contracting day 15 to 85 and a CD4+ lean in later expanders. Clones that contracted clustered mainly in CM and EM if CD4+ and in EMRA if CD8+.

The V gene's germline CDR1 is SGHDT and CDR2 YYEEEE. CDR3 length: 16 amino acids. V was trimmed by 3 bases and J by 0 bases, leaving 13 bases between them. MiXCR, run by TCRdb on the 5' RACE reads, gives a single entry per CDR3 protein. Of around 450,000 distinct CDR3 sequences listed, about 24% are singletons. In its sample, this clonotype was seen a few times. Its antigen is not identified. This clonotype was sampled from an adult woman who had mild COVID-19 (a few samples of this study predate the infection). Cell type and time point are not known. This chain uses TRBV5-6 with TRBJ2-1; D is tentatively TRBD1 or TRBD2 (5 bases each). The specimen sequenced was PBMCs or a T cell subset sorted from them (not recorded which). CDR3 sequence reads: CASSSTGTDSYNEQFF. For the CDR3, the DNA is TGTGCCAGCAGCTCGACCGGGACGGACTCCTACAATGAGCAGTTCTTC.